This is a list of T cell receptor beta chains from one sample in a study of cytomegalovirus exposure and HLA in healthy donors. The data were produced by immunoSEQ multiplex PCR, yet TCRdb's version contains in-frame clones alone and is incomplete. The repertoire includes roughly 200,000 clones, approximately 82% of them detected once, and over 0.5% sits in the top ten. Sample: PBMCs. The receptors originated from a woman aged 40 to 55 in good health and CMV-seronegative. The CDR3 runs from the conserved cysteine through the conserved F or W. D genes are given only for firm matches. Part of the rows lack a size; the others show once, few, many or a class for expanded clones.

d_gene	j_gene	v_gene	abundance	CDR3nt	CDR3aa
TRBD1	TRBJ1-4	TRBV29-1	-	TGCAGCGTCGGAGAACTCCCAGACAGGGGGCGAACAACTAATGAAAAACTGTTTTTT	CSVGELPDRGRTTNEKLFF
-	TRBJ1-5	TRBV30	-	TGTGCCTGGAGCCAGGGAAGCAATCAGCCCCAGCATTTT	CAWSQGSNQPQHF
TRBD1	TRBJ1-5	TRBV2	-	TGTGCCAGCAGTCCGGGACAGGGACCTAATCAGCCCCAGCATTTT	CASSPGQGPNQPQHF
TRBD1	TRBJ1-2	TRBV29-1	-	TGCAGCGTTCCGGGACAGGGGGTCGGTGGCTACACCTTC	CSVPGQGVGGYTF
TRBD1	TRBJ1-2	TRBV9	-	TGTGCCAGCAGCCCACGGACAGGGGGCAAGGATGGCTACACCTTC	CASSPRTGGKDGYTF
-	TRBJ1-5	TRBV6-1	few	TGTGCCAGCAGTGAAGCCGGACAGCAAAATCAGCCCCAGCATTTT	CASSEAGQQNQPQHF
-	TRBJ1-5	TRBV6-5	-	TGTGCCAGCAGTCCCTCCCCGGGTAATCAGCCCCAGCATTTT	CASSPSPGNQPQHF
TRBD1	TRBJ1-1	TRBV29-1	-	TGCAGCGCTCCCGGGACAGACTTTAACACTGAAGCTTTCTTT	CSAPGTDFNTEAFF
TRBD1	TRBJ1-4	TRBV27	-	TGTGCCAGCAGGACAGGGGGCTGGAGAACTAATGAAAAACTGTTTTTT	CASRTGGWRTNEKLFF
-	TRBJ2-3	TRBV7-2	-	TGTGCCAGCAGCTTTACCGGGACTCTCACAGATACGCAGTATTTT	CASSFTGTLTDTQYF
-	TRBJ1-5	TRBV6-5	few	TGTGCCAGCAGGAGGTCAGTCGGCCAGCCCCAGCATTTT	CASRRSVGQPQHF
TRBD1	TRBJ2-7	TRBV9	-	TGTGCCAGCAGCGTAGCCCCTCAGACAGGGGGCTACGAGCAGTACTTC	CASSVAPQTGGYEQYF
-	TRBJ1-1	TRBV30	-	TGTGCCTGGATCCCAGGAGACAGCCTCAAAGAAGCTTTCTTT	CAWIPGDSLKEAFF
-	TRBJ2-7	TRBV30	-	TGTGCCTGGAGTGTACGTCTAGGGGACTACGAGCAGTACTTC	CAWSVRLGDYEQYF
TRBD2	TRBJ2-3	TRBV29-1	-	TGCAGCGTCGGGGGCACTAGCGGGGCCAGCACAGATACGCAGTATTTT	CSVGGTSGASTDTQYF
-	TRBJ2-1	TRBV2	-	TGTGCCAGCAGTGAATCGGTACTTCGGGAGCAGTTCTTC	CASSESVLREQFF
-	TRBJ2-1	TRBV7-8	-	TGTGCCAGCAGCCTCTGGACAGACATCCCGTATGGCGAGCAGTTCTTC	CASSLWTDIPYGEQFF
-	TRBJ1-3	TRBV29-1	once	TGCAGCGTTGACAGTGGAAACACCATATATTTT	CSVDSGNTIYF
-	TRBJ1-5	TRBV21-1	-	TGTGCCAGCAGCAAAGCGCGGTGGGACACAGGCAATCAGCCCCAGCATTTT	CASSKARWDTGNQPQHF
-	TRBJ1-1	TRBV28	once	TGTGCCAGCAGTCCCTTAGGGGGGGAGAACACTGAAGCTTTCTTT	CASSPLGGENTEAFF
-	TRBJ1-6	TRBV2	-	TGTGCCATCCAGGGTCTGAATTCACCCCTCCACTTT	CAIQGLNSPLHF
-	TRBJ2-2	TRBV7-6	-	TGTGCCAGCAGCTTTGAGGGGGATGCCGGGGAGCTGTTTTTT	CASSFEGDAGELFF
TRBD1	TRBJ2-3	TRBV11-3	-	TGTGCCAGCAGCTCCTACCCGGGGACAGGAACAGATACGCAGTATTTT	CASSSYPGTGTDTQYF
-	TRBJ2-7	TRBV6-1	-	TGTGCCAGCAGTAGTTCCCTTACAGTCTCCTACGAGCAGTACTTC	CASSSSLTVSYEQYF
-	TRBJ1-1	TRBV13	-	TGTGCCAGCAGCTTAGGCCGGAGTTCACTTGAAGCTTTCTTT	CASSLGRSSLEAFF
-	TRBJ1-5	TRBV6-1	-	TGTGCCAGCAGTGGTAGTTGGGCGACTCAGCCCCAGCATTTT	CASSGSWATQPQHF
-	TRBJ2-3	TRBV19	-	TGTGCCAGTACTTATTCACCGTGGGGCGGCACAGATACGCAGTATTTT	CASTYSPWGGTDTQYF
TRBD2	TRBJ2-1	TRBV6-1	-	TGTGCCAGCCAGACTAGCGGATACAATGAGCAGTTCTTC	CASQTSGYNEQFF
TRBD1	TRBJ1-2	TRBV6-5	-	TGTGCCAGCAGTTTTAACAGGGGGGACGGCTATGGCTACACCTTC	CASSFNRGDGYGYTF
-	TRBJ2-5	TRBV10-3	few	TGTGCCATCAGTGACCGGCTAGAAGAGACCCAGTACTTC	CAISDRLEETQYF
TRBD2	TRBJ2-3	TRBV30	-	TGTGCCTGGAGTGTACTAGCGGCCACAGATACGCAGTATTTT	CAWSVLAATDTQYF
-	TRBJ1-1	TRBV5-1	-	TGCGCCAGCAGCTATTCGGGGACTGAAGCTTTCTTT	CASSYSGTEAFF
-	TRBJ1-2	TRBV6-5	-	TGTGCCAGCACCCAGGGTTTTTCTGGCTACCCCTTC	CASTQGFSGYPF